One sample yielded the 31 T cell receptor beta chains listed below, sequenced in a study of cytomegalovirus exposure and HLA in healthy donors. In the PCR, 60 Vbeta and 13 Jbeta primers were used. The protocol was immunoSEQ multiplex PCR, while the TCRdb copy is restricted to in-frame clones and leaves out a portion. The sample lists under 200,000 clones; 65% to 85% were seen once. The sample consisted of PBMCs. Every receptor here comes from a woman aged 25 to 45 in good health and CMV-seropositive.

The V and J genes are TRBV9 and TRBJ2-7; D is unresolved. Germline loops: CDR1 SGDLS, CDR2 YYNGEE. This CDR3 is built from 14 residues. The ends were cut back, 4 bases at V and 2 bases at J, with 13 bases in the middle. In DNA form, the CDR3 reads TGTGCCAGCAGCCCCGCTAGGTTTCCCTACGAGCAGTACTTC. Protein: CASSPARFPYEQYF.

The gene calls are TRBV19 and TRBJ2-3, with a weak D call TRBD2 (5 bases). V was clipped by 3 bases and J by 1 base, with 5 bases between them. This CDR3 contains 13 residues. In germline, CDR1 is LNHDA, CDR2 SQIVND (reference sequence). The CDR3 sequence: CASSMEGTDTQYF. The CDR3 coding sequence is TGTGCCAGTAGTATGGAGGGCACAGATACGCAGTATTTT.

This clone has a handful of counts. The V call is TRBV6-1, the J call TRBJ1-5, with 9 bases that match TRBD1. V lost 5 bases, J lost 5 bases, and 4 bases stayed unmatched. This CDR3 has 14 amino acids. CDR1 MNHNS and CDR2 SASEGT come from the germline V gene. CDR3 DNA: TGTGCCAGCAGTAGACAGGGGGGAGATCAGCCCCAGCATTTT. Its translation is CASSRQGGDQPQHF.

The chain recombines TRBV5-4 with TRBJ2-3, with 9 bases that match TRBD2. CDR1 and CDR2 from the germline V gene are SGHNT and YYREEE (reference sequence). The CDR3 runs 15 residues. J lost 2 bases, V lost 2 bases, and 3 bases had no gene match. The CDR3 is CASSFSSGATDTQYF. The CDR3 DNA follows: TGTGCCAGCAGCTTTTCTAGCGGGGCCACAGATACGCAGTATTTT.

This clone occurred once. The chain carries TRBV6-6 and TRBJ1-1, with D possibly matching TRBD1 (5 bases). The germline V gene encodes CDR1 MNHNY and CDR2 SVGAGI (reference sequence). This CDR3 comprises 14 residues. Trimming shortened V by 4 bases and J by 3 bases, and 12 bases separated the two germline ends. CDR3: CASSSQGADTEAFF. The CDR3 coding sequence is TGTGCCAGCAGTTCCCAGGGCGCGGACACTGAAGCTTTCTTT.

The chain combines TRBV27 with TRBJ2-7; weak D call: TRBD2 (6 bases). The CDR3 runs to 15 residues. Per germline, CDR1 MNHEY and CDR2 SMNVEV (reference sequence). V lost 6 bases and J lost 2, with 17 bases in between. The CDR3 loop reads CASSPTGGRTYEQYF. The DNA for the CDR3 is TGTGCCAGCAGCCCGACCGGGGGACGGACCTACGAGCAGTACTTC.

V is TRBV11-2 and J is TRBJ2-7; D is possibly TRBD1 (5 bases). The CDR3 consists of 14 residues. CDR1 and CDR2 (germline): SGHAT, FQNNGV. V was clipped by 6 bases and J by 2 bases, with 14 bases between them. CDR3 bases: TGTGCCAGCAGTTGGGCAGGGATGACCTACGAGCAGTACTTC. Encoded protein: CASSWAGMTYEQYF.

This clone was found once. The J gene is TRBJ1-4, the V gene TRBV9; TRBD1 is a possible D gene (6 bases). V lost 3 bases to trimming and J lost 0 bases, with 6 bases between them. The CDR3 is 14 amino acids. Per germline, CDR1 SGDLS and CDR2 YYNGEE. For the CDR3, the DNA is TGTGCCAGCAGCGAGGGGGCAACTAATGAAAAACTGTTTTTT. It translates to CASSEGATNEKLFF.

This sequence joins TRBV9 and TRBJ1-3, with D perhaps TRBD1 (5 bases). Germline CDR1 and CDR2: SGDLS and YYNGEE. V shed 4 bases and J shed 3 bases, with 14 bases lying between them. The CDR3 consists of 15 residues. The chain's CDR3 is CASSPGHSDGNTIYF. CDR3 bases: TGTGCCAGCAGCCCCGGACACAGCGATGGAAACACCATATATTTT.

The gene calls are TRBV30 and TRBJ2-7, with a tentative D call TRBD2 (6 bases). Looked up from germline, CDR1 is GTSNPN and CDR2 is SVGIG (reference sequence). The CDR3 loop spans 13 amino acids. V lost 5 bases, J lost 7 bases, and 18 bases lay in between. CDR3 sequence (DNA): TGTGCCTGGGCGTTCAGGTTCGGAGGGGAGCAGTACTTC. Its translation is CAWAFRFGGEQYF.

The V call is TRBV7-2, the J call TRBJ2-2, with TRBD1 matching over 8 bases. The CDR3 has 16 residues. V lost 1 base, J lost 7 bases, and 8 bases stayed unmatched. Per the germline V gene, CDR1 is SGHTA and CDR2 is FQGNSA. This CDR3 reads CASSLVAQGAGGELFF. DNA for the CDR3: TGTGCCAGCAGCTTAGTCGCGCAGGGGGCGGGCGGGGAGCTGTTTTTT.

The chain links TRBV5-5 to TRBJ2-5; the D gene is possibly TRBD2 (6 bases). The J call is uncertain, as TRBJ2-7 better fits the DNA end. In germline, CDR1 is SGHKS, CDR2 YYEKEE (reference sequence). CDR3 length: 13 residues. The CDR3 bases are TGTGCCAGCAGCTTGGTCGGGGGTCGCGAGCAGTACTTC. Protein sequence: CASSLVGGREQYF.

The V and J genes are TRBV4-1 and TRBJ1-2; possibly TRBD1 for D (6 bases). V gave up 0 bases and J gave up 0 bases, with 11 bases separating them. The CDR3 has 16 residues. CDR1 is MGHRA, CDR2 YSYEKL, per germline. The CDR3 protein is CASSQEGEGANYGYTF. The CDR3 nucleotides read TGCGCCAGCAGCCAAGAAGGAGAGGGGGCTAACTATGGCTACACCTTC.

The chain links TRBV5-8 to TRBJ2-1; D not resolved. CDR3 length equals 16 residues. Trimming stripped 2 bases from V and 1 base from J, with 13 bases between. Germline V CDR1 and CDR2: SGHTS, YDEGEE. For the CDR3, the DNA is TGTGCCAGCAGCTTAGATCCAAACCTATCCTACAATGAGCAGTTCTTC. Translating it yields CASSLDPNLSYNEQFF. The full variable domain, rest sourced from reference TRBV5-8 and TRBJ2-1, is EAGVTQSPTHLIKTRGQQATLRCSPISGHTSVYWYQQALGLGLQFLLWYDEGEERNRGNFPPRFSGRQFPNYSSELNVNALELEDSALYLCASSLDPNLSYNEQFFGPGTRLTVL.

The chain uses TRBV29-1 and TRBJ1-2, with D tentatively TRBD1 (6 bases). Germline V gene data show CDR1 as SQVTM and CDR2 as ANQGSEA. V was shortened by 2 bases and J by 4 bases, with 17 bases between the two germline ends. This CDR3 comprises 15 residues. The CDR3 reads CSVESRTASSYGYTF. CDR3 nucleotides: TGCAGCGTTGAATCAAGGACAGCGTCCTCCTATGGCTACACCTTC.

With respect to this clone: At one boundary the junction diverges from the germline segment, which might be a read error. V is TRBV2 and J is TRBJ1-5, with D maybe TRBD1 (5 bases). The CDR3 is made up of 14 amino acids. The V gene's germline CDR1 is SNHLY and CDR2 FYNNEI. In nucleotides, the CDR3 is TGTGCCAGCAGTGGGACAAATAGCAATCGGCCCCAGCATTTT. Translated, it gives CASSGTNSNRPQHF.

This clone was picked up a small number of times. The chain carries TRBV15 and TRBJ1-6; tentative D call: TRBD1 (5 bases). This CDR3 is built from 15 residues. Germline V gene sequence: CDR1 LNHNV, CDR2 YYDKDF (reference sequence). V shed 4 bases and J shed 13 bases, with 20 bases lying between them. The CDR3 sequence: CATSTGGNWGPPLHF. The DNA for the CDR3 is TGTGCCACCAGCACCGGGGGGAATTGGGGACCCCCCCTCCACTTT.

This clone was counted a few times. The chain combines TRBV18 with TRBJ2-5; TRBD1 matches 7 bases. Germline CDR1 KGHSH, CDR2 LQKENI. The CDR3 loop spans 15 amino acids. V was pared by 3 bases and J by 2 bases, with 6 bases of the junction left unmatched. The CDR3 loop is CASSPRQGHQETQYF. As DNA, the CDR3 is TGTGCCAGCTCACCGCGACAGGGTCATCAAGAGACCCAGTACTTC. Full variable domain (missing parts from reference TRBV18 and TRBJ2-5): NAGVMQNPRHLVRRRGQEARLRCSPMKGHSHVYWYRQLPEEGLKFMVYLQKENIIDESGMPKERFSAEFPKEGPSILRIQQVVRGDSAAYFCASSPRQGHQETQYFGPGTRLLVL.

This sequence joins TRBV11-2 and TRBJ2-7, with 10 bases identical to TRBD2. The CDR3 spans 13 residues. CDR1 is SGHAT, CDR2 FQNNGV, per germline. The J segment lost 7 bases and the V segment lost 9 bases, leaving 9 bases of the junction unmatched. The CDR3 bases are TGTGCCAGTAGGATTAGCGGGGGGTCGGAGCAGTACTTC. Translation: CASRISGGSEQYF.

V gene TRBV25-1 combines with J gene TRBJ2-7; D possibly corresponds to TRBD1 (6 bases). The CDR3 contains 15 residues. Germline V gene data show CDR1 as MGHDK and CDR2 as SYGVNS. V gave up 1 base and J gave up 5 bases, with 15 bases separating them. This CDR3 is CASSELRKGVDEQYF. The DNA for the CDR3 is TGTGCCAGCAGTGAATTGAGAAAGGGGGTAGACGAGCAGTACTTC.

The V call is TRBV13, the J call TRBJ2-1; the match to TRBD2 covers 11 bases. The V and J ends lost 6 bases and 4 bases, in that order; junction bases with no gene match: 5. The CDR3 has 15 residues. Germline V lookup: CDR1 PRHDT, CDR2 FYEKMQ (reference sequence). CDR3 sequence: CASSLTSGGYNEQFF. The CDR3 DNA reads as TGTGCCAGCAGTCTAACTAGCGGGGGTTACAATGAGCAGTTCTTC.

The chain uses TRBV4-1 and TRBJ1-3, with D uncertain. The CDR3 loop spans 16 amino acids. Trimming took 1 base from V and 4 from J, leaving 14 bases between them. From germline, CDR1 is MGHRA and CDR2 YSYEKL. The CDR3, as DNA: TGCGCCAGCAGCCAAGTCGCCGCCACGGTGGGAAACACCATATATTTT. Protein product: CASSQVAATVGNTIYF.

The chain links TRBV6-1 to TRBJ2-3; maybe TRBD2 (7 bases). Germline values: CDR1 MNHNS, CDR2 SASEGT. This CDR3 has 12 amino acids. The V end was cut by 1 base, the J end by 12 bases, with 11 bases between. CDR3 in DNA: TGTGCCAGCAGTGAAGGGGGGGGACACCAGTATTTT. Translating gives CASSEGGGHQYF.

The CDR3 sequence is CASSLGPGYEQYF. For the CDR3, the DNA is TGTGCCAGCAGCTTAGGTCCAGGTTACGAGCAGTACTTC. This chain connects TRBV7-3 to TRBJ2-7; D is ambiguous. This CDR3 is built from 13 residues. Germline CDR1 SGHTA, CDR2 FQGTGA. Trimming pared 2 bases from V and 4 bases from J, leaving 9 bases between.

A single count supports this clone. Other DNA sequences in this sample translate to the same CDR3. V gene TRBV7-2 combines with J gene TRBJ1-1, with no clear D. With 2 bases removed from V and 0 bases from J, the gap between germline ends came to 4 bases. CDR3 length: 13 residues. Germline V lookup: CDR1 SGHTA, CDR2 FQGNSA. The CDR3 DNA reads TGTGCCAGCAGCTTACAAATGAACACTGAAGCTTTCTTT. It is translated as CASSLQMNTEAFF.

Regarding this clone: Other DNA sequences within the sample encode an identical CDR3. The CDR3 DNA reads TGTGCCAGCAGCTTACAGGGAAATCAGCCCCAGCATTTT. Translated, it gives CASSLQGNQPQHF. The gene calls are TRBV7-2 and TRBJ1-5; the D gene is possibly TRBD1 (5 bases). Germline V gene data show CDR1 as SGHTA and CDR2 as FQGNSA. The V end was cut by 2 bases, the J end by 4 bases, with 6 bases between. CDR3 size: 13 residues.

CDR3 region: CASSPRTVMNTEAFF. DNA for the CDR3: TGCGCCAGCAGCCCTCGGACAGTTATGAACACTGAAGCTTTCTTT. The chain joins TRBV4-3 to TRBJ1-1; D possibly corresponds to TRBD1 (6 bases). This CDR3 contains 15 residues. Trimming took 4 bases from V and 0 from J, leaving 12 bases between them. Germline V gene lookup returns CDR1 LGHNA and CDR2 YSLEER.

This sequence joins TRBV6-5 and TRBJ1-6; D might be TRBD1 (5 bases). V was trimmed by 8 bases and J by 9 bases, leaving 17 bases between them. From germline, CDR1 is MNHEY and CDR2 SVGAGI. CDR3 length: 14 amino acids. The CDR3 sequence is CASRQNYDSSPLHF. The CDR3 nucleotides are TGTGCCAGCCGACAAAACTACGACAGTTCACCCCTCCACTTT.

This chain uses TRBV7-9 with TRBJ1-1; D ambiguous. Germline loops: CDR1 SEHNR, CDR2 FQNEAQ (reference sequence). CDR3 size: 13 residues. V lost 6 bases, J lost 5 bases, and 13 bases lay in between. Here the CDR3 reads CASRVQSRTEAFF. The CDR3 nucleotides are TGTGCCAGCAGAGTTCAATCTAGGACTGAAGCTTTCTTT.

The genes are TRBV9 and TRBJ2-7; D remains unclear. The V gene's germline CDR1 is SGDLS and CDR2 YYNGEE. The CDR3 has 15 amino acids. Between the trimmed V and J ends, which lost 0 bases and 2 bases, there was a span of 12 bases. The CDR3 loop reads CASSVESSLTYEQYF. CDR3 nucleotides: TGTGCCAGCAGCGTAGAATCGTCTCTAACCTACGAGCAGTACTTC.

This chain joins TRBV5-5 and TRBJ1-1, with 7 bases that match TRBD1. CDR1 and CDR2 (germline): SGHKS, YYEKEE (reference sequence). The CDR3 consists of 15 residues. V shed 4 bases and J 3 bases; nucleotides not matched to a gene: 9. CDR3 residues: CASSPIPTGHTEAFF. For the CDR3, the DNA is TGTGCCAGCAGCCCCATACCGACAGGGCACACTGAAGCTTTCTTT.